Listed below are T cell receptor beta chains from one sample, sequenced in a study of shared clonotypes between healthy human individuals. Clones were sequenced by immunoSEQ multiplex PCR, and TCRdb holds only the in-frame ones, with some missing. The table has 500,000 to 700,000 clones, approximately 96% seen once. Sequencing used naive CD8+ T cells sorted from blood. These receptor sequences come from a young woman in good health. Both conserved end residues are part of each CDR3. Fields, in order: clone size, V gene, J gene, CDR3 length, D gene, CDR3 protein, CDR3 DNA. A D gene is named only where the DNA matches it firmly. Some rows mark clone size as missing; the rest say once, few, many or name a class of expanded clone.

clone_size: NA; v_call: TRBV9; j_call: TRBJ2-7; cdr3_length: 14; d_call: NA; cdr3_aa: CASSGTGGDYEQYF; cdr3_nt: TGTGCCAGCAGCGGGACAGGCGGGGACTACGAGCAGTACTTC
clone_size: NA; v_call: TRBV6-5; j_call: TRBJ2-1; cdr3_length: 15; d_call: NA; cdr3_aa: CASSYGAGTHNEQFF; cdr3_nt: TGTGCCAGCAGTTACGGAGCAGGGACTCACAATGAGCAGTTCTTC
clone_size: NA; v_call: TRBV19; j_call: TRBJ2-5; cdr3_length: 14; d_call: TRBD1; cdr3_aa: CASSTGTGGETQYF; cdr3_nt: TGTGCCAGTAGTACCGGGACAGGGGGTGAGACCCAGTACTTC
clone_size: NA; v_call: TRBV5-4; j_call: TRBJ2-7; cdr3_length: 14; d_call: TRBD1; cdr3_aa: CASTSGTGGGEQYF; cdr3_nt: TGTGCCAGCACCTCCGGGACAGGGGGCGGTGAGCAGTACTTC
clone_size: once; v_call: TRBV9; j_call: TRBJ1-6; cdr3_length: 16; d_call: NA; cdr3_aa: CASSGRDDSYNSPLHF; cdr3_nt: TGTGCCAGCAGCGGCAGGGACGACTCCTATAATTCACCCCTCCACTTT
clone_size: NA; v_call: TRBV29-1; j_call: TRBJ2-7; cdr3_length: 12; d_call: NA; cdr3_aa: CSVEERDYEQYF; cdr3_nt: TGCAGCGTTGAAGAACGGGATTACGAGCAGTACTTC
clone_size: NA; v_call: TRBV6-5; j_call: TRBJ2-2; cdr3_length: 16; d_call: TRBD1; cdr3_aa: CASSYGTGGATGELFF; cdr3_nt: TGTGCCAGCAGTTACGGGACAGGGGGTGCCACCGGGGAGCTGTTTTTT
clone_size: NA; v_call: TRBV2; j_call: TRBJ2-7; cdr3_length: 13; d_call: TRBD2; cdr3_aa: CASSEGGSYEQYF; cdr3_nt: TGTGCCAGCAGTGAGGGCGGGAGCTACGAGCAGTACTTC
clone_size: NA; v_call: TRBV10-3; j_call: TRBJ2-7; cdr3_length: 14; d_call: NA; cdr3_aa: CAISDRRSSYEQYF; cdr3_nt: TGTGCCATCAGCGACAGGAGGAGCTCCTACGAGCAGTACTTC
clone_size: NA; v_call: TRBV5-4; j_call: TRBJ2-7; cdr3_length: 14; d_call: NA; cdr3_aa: CASSLGGPSYEQYF; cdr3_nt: TGTGCCAGCAGCTTGGGAGGGCCGTCTTACGAGCAGTACTTC
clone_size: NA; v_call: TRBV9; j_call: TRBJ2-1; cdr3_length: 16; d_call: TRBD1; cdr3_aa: CASSPPGTGNYNEQFF; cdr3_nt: TGTGCCAGCAGCCCCCCCGGGACAGGGAATTACAATGAGCAGTTCTTC
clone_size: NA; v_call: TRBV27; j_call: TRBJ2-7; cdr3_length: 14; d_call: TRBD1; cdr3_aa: CASSLTGGFYEQYF; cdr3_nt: TGTGCCAGCAGCCTGACAGGGGGCTTCTACGAGCAGTACTTC
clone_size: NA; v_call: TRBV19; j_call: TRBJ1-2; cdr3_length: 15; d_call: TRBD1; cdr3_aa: CASSSLGQENYGYTF; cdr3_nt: TGTGCCAGTAGTTCCTTGGGACAGGAGAACTATGGCTACACCTTC
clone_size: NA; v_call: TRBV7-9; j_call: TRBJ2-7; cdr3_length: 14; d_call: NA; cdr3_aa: CASSSGIPSYEQYF; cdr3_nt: TGTGCCAGCAGCTCCGGGATTCCCTCCTACGAGCAGTACTTC
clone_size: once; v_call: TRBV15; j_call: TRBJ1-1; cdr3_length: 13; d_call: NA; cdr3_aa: CATKSRGNTEAFF; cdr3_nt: TGTGCCACCAAGTCAAGGGGGAACACTGAAGCTTTCTTT
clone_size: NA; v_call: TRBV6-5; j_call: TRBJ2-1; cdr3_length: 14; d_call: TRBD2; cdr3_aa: CASSSSGGPNEQFF; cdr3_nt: TGTGCCAGCAGTTCCTCGGGGGGTCCCAATGAGCAGTTCTTC
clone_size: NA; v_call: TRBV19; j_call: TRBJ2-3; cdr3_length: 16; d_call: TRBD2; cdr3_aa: CASSRLAGVSTDTQYF; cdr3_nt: TGTGCCAGTAGTCGCCTAGCGGGAGTTAGCACAGATACGCAGTATTTT
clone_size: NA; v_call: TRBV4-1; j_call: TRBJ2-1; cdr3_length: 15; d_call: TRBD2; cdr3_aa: CASRPGLGSYNEQFF; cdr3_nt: TGCGCCAGCAGGCCGGGACTAGGCTCCTACAATGAGCAGTTCTTC
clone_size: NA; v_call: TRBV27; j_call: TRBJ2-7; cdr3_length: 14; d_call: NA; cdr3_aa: CASSFVQAAYEQYF; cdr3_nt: TGTGCCAGCAGTTTCGTACAGGCGGCCTACGAGCAGTACTTC
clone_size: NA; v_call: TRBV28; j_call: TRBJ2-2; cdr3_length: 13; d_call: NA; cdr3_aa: CASSLMGPGELFF; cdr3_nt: TGTGCCAGCAGTTTAATGGGTCCCGGGGAGCTGTTTTTT
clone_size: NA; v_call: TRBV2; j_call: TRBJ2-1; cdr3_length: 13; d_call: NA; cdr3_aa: CATHSPIYNEQFF; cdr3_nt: TGTGCCACCCACTCACCGATTTACAATGAGCAGTTCTTC
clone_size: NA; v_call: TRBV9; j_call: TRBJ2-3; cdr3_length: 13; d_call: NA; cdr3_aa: CASSVEGTDTQYF; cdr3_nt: TGTGCCAGCAGCGTAGAGGGGACAGATACGCAGTATTTT
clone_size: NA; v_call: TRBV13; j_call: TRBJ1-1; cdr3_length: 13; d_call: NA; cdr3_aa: CASSSNSGTEAFF; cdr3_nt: TGTGCCAGCAGCTCAAACTCGGGGACTGAAGCTTTCTTT
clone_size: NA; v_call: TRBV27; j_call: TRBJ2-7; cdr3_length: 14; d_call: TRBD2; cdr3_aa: CASSSLAGYYEQYF; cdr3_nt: TGTGCCAGCAGTTCACTAGCGGGGTACTACGAGCAGTACTTC
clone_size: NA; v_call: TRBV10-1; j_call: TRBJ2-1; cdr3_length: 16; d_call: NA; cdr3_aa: CASSTVGVTGPNEQFF; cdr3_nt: TGCGCCAGCAGCACCGTTGGGGTGACGGGACCCAATGAGCAGTTCTTC
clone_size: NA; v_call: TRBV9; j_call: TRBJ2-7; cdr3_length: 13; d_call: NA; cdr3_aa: CASSEGGKYEQYF; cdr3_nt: TGTGCCAGCAGCGAGGGGGGGAAATACGAGCAGTACTTC
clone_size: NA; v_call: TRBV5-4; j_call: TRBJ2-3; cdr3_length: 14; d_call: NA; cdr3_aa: CASSGRGSTDTQYF; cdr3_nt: TGTGCCAGCAGCGGACGAGGTAGCACAGATACGCAGTATTTT